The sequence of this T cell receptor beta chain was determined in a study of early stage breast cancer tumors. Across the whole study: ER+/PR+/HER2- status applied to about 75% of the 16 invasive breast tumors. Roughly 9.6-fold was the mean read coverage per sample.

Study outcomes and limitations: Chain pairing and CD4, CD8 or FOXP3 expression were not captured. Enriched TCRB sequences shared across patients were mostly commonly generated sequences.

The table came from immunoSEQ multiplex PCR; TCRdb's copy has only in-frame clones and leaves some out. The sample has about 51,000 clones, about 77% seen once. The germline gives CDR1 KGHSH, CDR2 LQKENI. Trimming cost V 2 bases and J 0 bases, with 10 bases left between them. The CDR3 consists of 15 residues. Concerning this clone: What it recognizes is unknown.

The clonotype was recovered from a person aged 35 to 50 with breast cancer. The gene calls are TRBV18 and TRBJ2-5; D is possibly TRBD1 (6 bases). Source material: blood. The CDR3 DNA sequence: TGTGCCAGCTCACCAAGGCAGGGGTACCAAGAGACCCAGTACTTC. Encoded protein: CASSPRQGYQETQYF.